This T cell receptor beta chain was sequenced in a study of cytomegalovirus exposure and HLA in healthy donors. The CDR3 is 14 residues long. The germline V gene encodes CDR1 LGHNA and CDR2 YNFKEQ. The ends lost 4 bases at V and 4 bases at J; junction bases unmatched: 5. It was with 60 Vbeta and 13 Jbeta primers that the PCR ran. The authors' processing: Later reanalysis found around 74 million unique TCR beta chains, about 11 million of them shared. The repertoire was sequenced with immunoSEQ multiplex PCR; TCRdb's copy has only in-frame clones and lacks some. V and J calls and clone size are as listed in that table; D and trimming were resolved from the DNA. The sample comprises about 160,000 clones, approximately 76% of which are singletons, and about 1.3% rests with the top ten. Study results and caveats: More clonal expansion characterized HLA-associated TCR beta chains than equally common others in a later analysis.

A remark on this clone: The antigen is not known.

The specimen was PBMCs. The chain recombines TRBV4-2 with TRBJ2-3; 7 nucleotides align to TRBD2. The receptor was derived from a man in his fifties or sixties in good health and CMV-seronegative. Here the CDR3 reads CASSRSGGSDTQYF. For the CDR3, the DNA is TGTGCCAGCAGCCGCTCGGGGGGTTCAGATACGCAGTATTTT.